This T cell receptor beta chain was obtained from a study of memory CD4+ T cells and cytomegalovirus serostatus (dated by TCRdb to about 2019). A note on the overall study: The cohort included around 35 healthy adults from Belgium, of whom 9 were CMV seropositive and 24 were CMV seronegative. To replicate a published TCR-based CMV serostatus classifier, the researchers sequenced the CD4+ memory TCRbeta repertoires of a Belgian cohort whose cytomegalovirus serostatus was known.

Regarding this clone: Its antigen specificity is not known. Base-call qualities are not available, and no considerably larger clone is one nucleotide away.

Genomic DNA was extracted from sorted cells with the Quick-DNA Microprep Kit. Amplification of TCRbeta DNA was done with the immunoSEQ hsTCRbeta kit, following the protocol from the manufacturer. TCRbeta libraries were sequenced on an Illumina MiSeq instrument. Regarding the original processing steps: Following removal of out-of-frame sequences, around 2,300,000 distinct TCRbeta sequences were retained, with an average of roughly 70,000 per individual. Each individual was scored by the count of 150 to 200 previously reported CMV-associated TCRbeta sequences and the total productive distinct TCRbeta count. A beta-binomial model was reimplemented in Python, and scikit-learn random forests with default parameters were trained on data from the US cohort. Classifier performance on the Belgian cohort was reported as the median AUC with percentile confidence intervals calculated over 10,000 bootstrap iterations. TCRdb provides this immuneACCESS table in a form limited to in-frame rearrangements. Some clones are lacking; in checked studies, under half of them reflect an unresolved V gene, and why the rest are absent is not known. That table is the source of V, J and clone size, and D and trimming were worked out from the DNA. Within this sample are some 50,000 clones, with around 78% of them counted one time only. The top ten hold around 1.5% of the sample.

Results and caveats for the whole study, not just this receptor: Of more than 150 previously reported CMV-associated TCRbeta sequences, approximately 70 appeared in the CD4+ memory repertoires, each in one to five individuals. For CMV serostatus prediction, a median bootstrapped AUC of approximately 0.95 was reached with the original framework, and a median bootstrapped AUC of roughly 0.92 was reached with a US-trained random forest. On the Belgian cohort, the classifier based on the original framework reached a median bootstrapped AUC of 0.95, with a 95% CI of 0.76-1.00. Results were interpreted as suggesting that the CMV-associated TCR signature is largely present in the CD4+ memory repertoire. Unlike the original study, which covered naive and memory CD4+ and CD8+ populations, the Belgian study sequenced only CD4+CD45RO+ memory cells.

Single viable CD3+CD4+CD8-CD45RO+ cells were sorted as memory CD4+ T cells on a FACSAria II. CMV serostatus was assessed using a Roche Elecsys assay, by which serum IgG against CMV pp150, pp28, p38 and p52 was detected. Once the samples were thawed, total CD4+ T cells were enriched through positive selection using CD4 magnetic microbeads. The samples came from a separate study whose specific focus was interrogating the CD4+ T cell memory repertoire. Peripheral blood mononuclear cells were isolated and cryopreserved according to standard operating procedures, and serum was kept at -80 degrees C. CD3-PerCP (BW264/56), CD4-APC (RPA-T4), CD45RO-PE (UCHT1) and CD8-Pacific Orange (3B5) antibodies were used for staining, and non-viable cells were excluded with Sytox blue. The sequenced material came from memory CD4+ T cells from blood. The sequence was collected from an adult in good health and CMV-seronegative.

At the DNA level, the sequence is TGTGCCAGCACCTACCGACAGGGGGAGCTGTTTTTT. It specifies CASTYRQGELFF. The rearrangement joined TRBV7-2 to TRBJ2-2; the best D guess is TRBD1, with 5 bases matching. Cut back by 7 bases and 8 bases, the V and J ends lie 11 bases apart. Taken from cysteine to phenylalanine, the CDR3 has 12 residues. The read is trimmed to its CDR3 DNA, 36 bases read in frame from base 1. The germline V gene supplies CDR1 SGHTA and CDR2 FQGNSA.